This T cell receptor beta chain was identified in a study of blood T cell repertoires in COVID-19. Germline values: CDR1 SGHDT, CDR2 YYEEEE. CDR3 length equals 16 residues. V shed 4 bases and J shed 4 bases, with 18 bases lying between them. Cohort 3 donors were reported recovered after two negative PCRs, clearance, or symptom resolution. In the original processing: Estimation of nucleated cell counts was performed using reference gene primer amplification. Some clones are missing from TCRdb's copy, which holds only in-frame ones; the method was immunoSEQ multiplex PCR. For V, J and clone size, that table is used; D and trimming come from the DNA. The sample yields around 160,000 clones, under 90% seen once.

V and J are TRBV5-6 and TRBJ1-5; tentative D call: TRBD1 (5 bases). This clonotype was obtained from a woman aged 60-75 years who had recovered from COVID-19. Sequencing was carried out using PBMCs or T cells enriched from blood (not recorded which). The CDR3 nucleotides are TGTGCCAGCAGCCCATCTTCAGGGCCCCTTAATCAGCCCCAGCATTTT. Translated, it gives CASSPSSGPLNQPQHF.